The text below deals with one T cell receptor beta chain. The data derive from a study of OX40 agonist ivuxolimab in advanced cancers. Study-level background: An agonistic anti-OX40 (CD134) antibody, ivuxolimab, was used to treat the patients. At doses from 0.01 to 10 mg/kg, patients were given intravenous ivuxolimab every 2 weeks.

Some clones are missing from TCRdb's copy, which holds only in-frame ones; the method was immunoSEQ multiplex PCR. The top ten hold more than 0.25% of the sample, which has about 79,000 clones, about 90% seen once. The CDR3 loop spans 18 amino acids. The V gene lost 3 bases and the J gene lost 6 bases, with 25 bases spanning the gap. CDR1 is KGHSH and CDR2 is LQKENI in the germline V gene. The chain recombines TRBV18 with TRBJ2-3; D is possibly TRBD1 (5 bases). The receptor was derived from an adult with an advanced solid tumor such as melanoma, head and neck, liver or kidney cancer. Sequenced here: CD4+ or CD8+ T cells sorted from blood, sampled in a trial of the OX40 agonist ivuxolimab. Written as DNA, the CDR3 is TGTGCCAGCTCACCGCAACCACTGGGGCGAACCTCGACGGATACGCAGTATTTT. This encodes CASSPQPLGRTSTDTQYF.